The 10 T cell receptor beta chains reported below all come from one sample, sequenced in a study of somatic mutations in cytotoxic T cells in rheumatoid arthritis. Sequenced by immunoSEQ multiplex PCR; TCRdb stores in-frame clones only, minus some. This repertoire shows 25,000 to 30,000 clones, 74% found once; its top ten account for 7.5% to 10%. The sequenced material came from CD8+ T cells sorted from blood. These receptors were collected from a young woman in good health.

The CDR3, as DNA: TGTGCCAGCAGCCCGATTTGGGGGCGGAACGAAGCTTTCTTT. It specifies CASSPIWGRNEAFF. V and J are TRBV11-2 and TRBJ1-1, with a weak D call TRBD1 (6 bases). Trimming stripped 5 bases from V and 8 bases from J, with 18 bases between. CDR3 length: 14 amino acids. Per germline, CDR1 SGHAT and CDR2 FQNNGV.

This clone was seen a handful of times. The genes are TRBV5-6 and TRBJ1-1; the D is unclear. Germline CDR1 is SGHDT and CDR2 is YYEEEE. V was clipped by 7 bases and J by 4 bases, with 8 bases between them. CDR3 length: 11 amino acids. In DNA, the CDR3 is TGTGCCAGCGGTTGGGGCACTGAAGCTTTCTTT. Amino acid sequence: CASGWGTEAFF. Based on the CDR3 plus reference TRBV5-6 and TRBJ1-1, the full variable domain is DAGVTQSPTHLIKTRGQQVTLRCSPKSGHDTVSWYQQALGQGPQFIFQYYEEEERQRGNFPDRFSGHQFPNYSSELNVNALLLGDSALYLCASGWGTEAFFGQGTRLTVV.

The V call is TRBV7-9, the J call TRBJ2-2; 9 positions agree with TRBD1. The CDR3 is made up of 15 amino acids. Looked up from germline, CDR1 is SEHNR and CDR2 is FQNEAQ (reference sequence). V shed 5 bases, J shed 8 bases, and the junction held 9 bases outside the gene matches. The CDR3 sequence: CASSPPDRGPGELFF. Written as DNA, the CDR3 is TGTGCCAGCAGCCCGCCGGACAGGGGTCCTGGGGAGCTGTTTTTT.

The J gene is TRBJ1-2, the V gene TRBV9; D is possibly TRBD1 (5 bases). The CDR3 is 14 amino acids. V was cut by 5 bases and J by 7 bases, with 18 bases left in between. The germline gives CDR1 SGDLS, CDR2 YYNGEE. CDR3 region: CASRGRQPVGGYTF. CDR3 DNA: TGTGCCAGCAGGGGACGGCAACCCGTTGGTGGCTACACCTTC.

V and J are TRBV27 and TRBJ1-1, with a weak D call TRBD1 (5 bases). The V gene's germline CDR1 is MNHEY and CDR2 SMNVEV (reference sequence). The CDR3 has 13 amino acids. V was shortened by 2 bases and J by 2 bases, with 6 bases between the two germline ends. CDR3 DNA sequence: TGTGCCAGCAGTTTAGGGGCCAACACTGAAGCTTTCTTT. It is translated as CASSLGANTEAFF.

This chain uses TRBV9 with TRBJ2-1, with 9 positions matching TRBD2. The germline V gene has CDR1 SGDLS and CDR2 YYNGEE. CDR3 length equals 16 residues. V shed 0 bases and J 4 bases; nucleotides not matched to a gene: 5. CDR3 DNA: TGTGCCAGCAGCGTAGTAGCGGGGGCTTTATACAATGAGCAGTTCTTC. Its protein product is CASSVVAGALYNEQFF.

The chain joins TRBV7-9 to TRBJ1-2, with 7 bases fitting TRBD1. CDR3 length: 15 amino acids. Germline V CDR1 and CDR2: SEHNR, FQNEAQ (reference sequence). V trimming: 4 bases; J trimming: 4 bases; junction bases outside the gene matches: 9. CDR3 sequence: CASSYGGQLSYGYTF. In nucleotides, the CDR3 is TGTGCCAGCAGCTACGGGGGACAGCTGTCCTATGGCTACACCTTC.

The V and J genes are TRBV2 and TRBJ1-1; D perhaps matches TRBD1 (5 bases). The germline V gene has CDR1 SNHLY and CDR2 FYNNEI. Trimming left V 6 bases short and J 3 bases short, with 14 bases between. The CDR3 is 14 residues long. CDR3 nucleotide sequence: TGTGCCAGCAGCACCCGGGGGGGGGACACTGAAGCTTTCTTT. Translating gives CASSTRGGDTEAFF. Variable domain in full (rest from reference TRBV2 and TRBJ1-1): EPEVTQTPSHQVTQMGQEVILRCVPISNHLYFYWYRQILGQKVEFLVSFYNNEISEKSEIFDDQFSVERPDGSNFTLKIRSTKLEDSAMYFCASSTRGGDTEAFFGQGTRLTVV.

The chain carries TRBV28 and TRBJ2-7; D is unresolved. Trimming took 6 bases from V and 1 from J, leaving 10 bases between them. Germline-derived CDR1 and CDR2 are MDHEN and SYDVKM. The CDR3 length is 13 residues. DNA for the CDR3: TGTGCCAGCAGATTTCTTGGGTCCTACGAGCAGTACTTC. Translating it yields CASRFLGSYEQYF.

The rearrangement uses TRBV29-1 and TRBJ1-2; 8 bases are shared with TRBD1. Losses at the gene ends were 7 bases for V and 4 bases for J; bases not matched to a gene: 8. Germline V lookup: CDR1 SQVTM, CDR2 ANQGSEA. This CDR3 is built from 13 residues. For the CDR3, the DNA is TGCAGCGCCGAGCCGACAGGGGTCTATGGCTACACCTTC. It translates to CSAEPTGVYGYTF.